Below are 3 T cell receptor beta chains sequenced from a single sample in a study of CXCR3-negative and CXCR3-positive naive CD8 T cells. UMI-labeled 5' RACE yielded the TRB cDNA libraries. TCRdb re-called the 5' RACE reads; every CDR3 protein appears as one record, without DNA. The table lists under 75,000 distinct CDR3 sequences. Material: naive CXCR3- CD8+ T cells from blood. Documented subset: CD45RO-CCR7+CD27+CD95- naive CD8+ T cells lacking CXCR3 (TNR3-). Source of these receptors: a human donor in good health. Some clones in this sample may be carry-over from other donors' samples.

The chain uses TRBV21-1 and TRBJ2-5. TRBV21-1 is given as a pseudogene. CDR3 size: 14 residues. CDR3 loop: CASSPRDLQETQYF.

The CDR3 sequence is CASSLGLESNEQYF. J is TRBJ2-7 and V is TRBV7-2; TCRdb returns TRBD2, unconfirmable since there is no DNA. Germline V gives CDR1 SGHTA, CDR2 FQGNSA. The CDR3 spans 14 residues.

The chain combines TRBV11-3 with TRBJ2-7; TCRdb lists TRBD1, though no DNA is available to test this call. Germline V gene lookup returns CDR1 SGHNT and CDR2 YENEEA. The CDR3 consists of 15 residues. The CDR3 region is CASSHRDRGDYEQYF.